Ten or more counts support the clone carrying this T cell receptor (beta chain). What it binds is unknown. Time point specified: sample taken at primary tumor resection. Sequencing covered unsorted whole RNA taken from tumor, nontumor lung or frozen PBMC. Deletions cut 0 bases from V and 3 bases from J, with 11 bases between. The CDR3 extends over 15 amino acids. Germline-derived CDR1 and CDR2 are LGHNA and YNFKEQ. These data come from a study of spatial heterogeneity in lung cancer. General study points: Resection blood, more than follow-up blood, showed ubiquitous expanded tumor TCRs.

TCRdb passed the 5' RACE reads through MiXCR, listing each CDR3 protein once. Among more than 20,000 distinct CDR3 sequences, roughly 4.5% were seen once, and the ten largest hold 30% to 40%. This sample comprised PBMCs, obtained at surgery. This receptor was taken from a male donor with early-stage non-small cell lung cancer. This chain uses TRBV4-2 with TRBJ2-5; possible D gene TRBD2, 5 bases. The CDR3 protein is CASSQDLSGKETQYF. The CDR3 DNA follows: TGTGCCAGCAGCCAAGATTTATCGGGGAAAGAGACCCAGTACTTC.